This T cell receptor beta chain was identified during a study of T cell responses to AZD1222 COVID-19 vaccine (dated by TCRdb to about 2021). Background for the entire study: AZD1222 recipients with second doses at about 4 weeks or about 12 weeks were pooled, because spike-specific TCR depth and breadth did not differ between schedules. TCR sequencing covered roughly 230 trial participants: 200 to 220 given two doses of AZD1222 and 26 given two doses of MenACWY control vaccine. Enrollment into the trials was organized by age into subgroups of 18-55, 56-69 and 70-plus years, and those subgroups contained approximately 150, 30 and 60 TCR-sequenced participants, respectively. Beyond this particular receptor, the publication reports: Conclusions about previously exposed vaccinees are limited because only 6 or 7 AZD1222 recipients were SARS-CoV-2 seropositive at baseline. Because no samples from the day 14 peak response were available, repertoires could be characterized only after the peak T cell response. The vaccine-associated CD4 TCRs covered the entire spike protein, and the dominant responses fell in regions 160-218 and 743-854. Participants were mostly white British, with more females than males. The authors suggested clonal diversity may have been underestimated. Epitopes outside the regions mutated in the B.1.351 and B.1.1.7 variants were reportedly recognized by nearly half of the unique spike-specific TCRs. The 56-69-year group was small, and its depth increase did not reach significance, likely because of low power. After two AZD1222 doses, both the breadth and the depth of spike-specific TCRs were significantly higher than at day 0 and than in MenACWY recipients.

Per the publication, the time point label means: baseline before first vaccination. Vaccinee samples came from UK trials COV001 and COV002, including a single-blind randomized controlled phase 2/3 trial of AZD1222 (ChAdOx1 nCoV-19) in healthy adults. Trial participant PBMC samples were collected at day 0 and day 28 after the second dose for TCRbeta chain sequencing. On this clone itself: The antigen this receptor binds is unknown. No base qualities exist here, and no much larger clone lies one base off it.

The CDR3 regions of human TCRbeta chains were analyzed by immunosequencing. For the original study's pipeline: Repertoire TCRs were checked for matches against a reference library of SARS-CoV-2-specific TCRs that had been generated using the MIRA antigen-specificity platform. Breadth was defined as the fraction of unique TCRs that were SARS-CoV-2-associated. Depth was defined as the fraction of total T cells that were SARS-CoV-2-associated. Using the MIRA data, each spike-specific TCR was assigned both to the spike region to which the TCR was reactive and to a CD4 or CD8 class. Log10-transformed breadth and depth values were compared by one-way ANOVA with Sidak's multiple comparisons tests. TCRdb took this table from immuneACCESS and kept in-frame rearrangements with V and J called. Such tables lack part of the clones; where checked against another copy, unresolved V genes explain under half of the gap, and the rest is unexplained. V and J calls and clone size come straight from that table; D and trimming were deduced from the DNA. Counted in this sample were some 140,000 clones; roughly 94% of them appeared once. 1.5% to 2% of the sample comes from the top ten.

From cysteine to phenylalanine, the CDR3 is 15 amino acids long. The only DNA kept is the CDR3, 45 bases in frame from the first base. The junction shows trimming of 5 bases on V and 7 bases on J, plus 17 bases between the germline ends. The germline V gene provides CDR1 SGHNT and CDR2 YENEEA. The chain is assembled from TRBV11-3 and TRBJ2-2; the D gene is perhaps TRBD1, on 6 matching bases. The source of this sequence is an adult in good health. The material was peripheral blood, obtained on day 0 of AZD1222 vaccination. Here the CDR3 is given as CASSASRGFGGELFF. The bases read TGTGCCAGCAGCGCCAGCAGGGGTTTCGGCGGGGAGCTGTTTTTT.